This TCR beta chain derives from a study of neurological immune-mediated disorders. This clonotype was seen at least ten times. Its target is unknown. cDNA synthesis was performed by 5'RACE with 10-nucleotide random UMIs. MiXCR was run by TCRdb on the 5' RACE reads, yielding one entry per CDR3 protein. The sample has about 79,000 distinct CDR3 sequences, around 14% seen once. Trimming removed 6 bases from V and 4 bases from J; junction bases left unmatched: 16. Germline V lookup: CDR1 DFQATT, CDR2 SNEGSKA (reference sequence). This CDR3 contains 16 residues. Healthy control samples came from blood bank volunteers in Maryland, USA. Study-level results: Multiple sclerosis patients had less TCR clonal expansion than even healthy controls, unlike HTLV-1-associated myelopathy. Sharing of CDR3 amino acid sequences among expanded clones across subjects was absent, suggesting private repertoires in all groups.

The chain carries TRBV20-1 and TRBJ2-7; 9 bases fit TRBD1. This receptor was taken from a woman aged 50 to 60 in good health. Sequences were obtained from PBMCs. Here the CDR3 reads CSARRAGTGSGYEQYF. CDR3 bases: TGCAGTGCCCGCAGGGCCGGGACAGGGTCTGGGTACGAGCAGTACTTC.